This entry describes one T cell receptor beta chain. Here immunoSEQ multiplex PCR was the method, and the copy in TCRdb shows in-frame clones only, minus some. The data hold roughly 200,000 clones, with around 81% observed a single time. These data are taken from a study of blood T cell repertoires in COVID-19. CDR1 and CDR2 (germline): LNHDA, SQIVND (reference sequence). The CDR3 loop spans 15 amino acids. Unmatched junction bases numbered 0, after V lost 5 bases and J lost 2 bases. Sequencing was carried out using peripheral blood. This clonotype was sampled from a woman aged 40 to 50 with COVID-19, enrolled during active disease. The chain joins TRBV19 to TRBJ2-1; 13 bases agree with TRBD2. CDR3 coding DNA: TGTGCCAGTAGTGGGACTAGCGGGGCCTACAATGAGCAGTTCTTC. Protein product: CASSGTSGAYNEQFF. Supplemented by reference TRBV19 and TRBJ2-1, the full variable domain reads DGGITQSPKYLFRKEGQNVTLSCEQNLNHDAMYWYRQDPGQGLRLIYYSQIVNDFQKGDIAEGYSVSREKKESFPLTVTSAQKNPTAFYLCASSGTSGAYNEQFFGPGTRLTVL.